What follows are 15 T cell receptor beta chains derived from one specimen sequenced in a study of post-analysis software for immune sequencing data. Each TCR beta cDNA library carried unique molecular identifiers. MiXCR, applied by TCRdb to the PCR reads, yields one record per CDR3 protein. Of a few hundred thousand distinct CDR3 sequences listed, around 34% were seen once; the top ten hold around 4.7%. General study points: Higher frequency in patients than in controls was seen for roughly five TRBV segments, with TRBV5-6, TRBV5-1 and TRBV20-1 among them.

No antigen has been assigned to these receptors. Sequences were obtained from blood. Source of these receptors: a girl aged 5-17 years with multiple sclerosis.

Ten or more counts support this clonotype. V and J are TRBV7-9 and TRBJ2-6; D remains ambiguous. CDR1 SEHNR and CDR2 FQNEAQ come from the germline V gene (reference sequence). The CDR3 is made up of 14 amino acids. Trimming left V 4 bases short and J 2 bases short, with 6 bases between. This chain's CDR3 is CASSSGPGANVLTF. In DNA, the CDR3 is TGTGCCAGCAGCTCCGGTCCTGGGGCCAACGTCCTGACTTTC.

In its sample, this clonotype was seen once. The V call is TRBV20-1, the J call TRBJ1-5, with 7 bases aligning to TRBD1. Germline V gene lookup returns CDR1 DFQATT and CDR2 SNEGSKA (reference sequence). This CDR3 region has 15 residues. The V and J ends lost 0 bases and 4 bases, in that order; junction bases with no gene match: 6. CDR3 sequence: CSARDLGQANQPQHF. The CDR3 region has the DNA TGCAGTGCTAGAGATTTAGGACAGGCAAATCAGCCCCAGCATTTT.

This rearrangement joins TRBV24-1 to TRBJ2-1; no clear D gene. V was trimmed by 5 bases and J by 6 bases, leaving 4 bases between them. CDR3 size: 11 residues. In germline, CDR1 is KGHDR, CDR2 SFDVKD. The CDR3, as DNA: TGTGCCACCAGTGCAGGCAATGAGCAGTTCTTC. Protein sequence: CATSAGNEQFF.

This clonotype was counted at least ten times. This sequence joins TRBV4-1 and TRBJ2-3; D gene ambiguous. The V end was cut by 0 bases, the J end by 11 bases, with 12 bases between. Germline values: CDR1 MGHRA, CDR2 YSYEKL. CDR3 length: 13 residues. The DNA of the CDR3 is TGCGCCAGCAGCCAAGAGCCGGGTGGGAAGCAGTATTTT. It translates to CASSQEPGGKQYF.

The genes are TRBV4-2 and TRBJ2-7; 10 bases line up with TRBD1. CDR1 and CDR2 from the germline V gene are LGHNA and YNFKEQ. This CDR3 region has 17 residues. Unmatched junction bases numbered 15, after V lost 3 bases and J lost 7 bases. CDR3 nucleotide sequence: TGTGCCAGCAGCCAGGGGCTTTTCCGGGACAGGGGCGAGGAGCAGTACTTC. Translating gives CASSQGLFRDRGEEQYF.

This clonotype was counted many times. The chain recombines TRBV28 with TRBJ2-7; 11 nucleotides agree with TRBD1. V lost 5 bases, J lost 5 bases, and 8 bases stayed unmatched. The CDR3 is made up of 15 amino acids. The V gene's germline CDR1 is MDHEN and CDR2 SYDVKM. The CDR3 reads CASSTSGTGGDEQYF. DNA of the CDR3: TGTGCCAGCAGTACCTCCGGGACAGGGGGTGACGAGCAGTACTTC.

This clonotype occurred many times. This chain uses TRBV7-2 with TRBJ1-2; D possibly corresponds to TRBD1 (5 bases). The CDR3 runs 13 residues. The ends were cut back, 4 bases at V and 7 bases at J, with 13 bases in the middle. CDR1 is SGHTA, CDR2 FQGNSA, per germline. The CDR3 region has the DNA TGTGCCAGCAGCTCGGGCAGGGTTCTTGGCTACACCTTC. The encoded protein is CASSSGRVLGYTF.

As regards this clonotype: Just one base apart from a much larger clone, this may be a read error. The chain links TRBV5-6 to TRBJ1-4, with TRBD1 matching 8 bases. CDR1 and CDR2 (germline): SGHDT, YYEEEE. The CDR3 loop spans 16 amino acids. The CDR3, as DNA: TGTGCCAGCAGAGATACCAGGGGGCCCGTACCTGAAAAACGGTTTTTT. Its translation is CASRDTRGPVPEKRFF.

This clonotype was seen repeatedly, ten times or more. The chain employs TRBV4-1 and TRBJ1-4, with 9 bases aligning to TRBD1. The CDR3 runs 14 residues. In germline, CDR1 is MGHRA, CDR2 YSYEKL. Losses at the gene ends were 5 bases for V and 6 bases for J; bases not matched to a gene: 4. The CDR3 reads CASSNRDRDEKLFF. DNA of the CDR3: TGCGCCAGCAGCAACCGGGACAGGGATGAAAAACTGTTTTTT.

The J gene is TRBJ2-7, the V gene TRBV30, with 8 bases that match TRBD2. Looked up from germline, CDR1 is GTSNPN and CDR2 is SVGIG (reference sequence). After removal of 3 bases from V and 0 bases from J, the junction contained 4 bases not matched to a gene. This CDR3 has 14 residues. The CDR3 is CAWSLAGGSYEQYF. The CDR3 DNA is TGTGCCTGGAGCTTGGCGGGGGGCTCCTACGAGCAGTACTTC.

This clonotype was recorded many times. CDR3 DNA: TGTGCCAGCAGCTTCTCCATGGGTACAGATACGCAGTATTTT. Amino acids: CASSFSMGTDTQYF. V and J are TRBV11-2 and TRBJ2-3, with D unclear. This CDR3 region has 14 residues. The germline CDR1 and CDR2 sequences are SGHAT and FQNNGV. V shed 3 bases and J shed 3 bases, with 10 bases lying between them.

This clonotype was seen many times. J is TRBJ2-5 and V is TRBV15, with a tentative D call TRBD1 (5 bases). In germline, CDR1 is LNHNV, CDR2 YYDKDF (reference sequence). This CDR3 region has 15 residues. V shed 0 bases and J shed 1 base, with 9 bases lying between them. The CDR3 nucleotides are TGTGCCACCAGCAGAGATTGGGGCAGCCAAGAGACCCAGTACTTC. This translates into CATSRDWGSQETQYF.

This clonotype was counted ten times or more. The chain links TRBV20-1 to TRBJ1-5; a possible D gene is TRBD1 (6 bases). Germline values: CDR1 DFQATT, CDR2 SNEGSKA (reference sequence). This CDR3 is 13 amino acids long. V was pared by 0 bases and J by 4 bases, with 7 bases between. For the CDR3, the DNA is TGCAGTGCTAGAGATAGGGGGAATCAGCCCCAGCATTTT. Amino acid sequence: CSARDRGNQPQHF.

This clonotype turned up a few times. CDR3 residues: CASSHQRGNQPQHF. The CDR3 DNA sequence: TGTGCCAGCAGTCACCAACGCGGGAATCAGCCCCAGCATTTT. The chain has TRBV2 and TRBJ1-5, with D unclear. In germline, CDR1 is SNHLY, CDR2 FYNNEI. This CDR3 spans 14 amino acids. V was pared by 5 bases and J by 4 bases, with 12 bases between.

The CDR3 DNA sequence: TGCAGTGCTATCCGGACTAGCGGGAGGTATGAGCAGTTCTTC. Amino acid sequence: CSAIRTSGRYEQFF. The gene calls are TRBV20-1 and TRBJ2-1; 14 positions match TRBD2. CDR3 length: 14 amino acids. V gave up 4 bases and J gave up 8 bases; unmatched junction bases: 4. The germline V gene encodes CDR1 DFQATT and CDR2 SNEGSKA (reference sequence).